This TCR beta chain derives from a study of CD8 T cells in ankylosing spondylitis. General study results and limits: It was reported that disease-linked clones were significantly enriched in matched ankylosing spondylitis synovial fluid. There was a TCR beta motif, made of 7 to 9 highly homologous variants, that appeared characteristic of ankylosing spondylitis blood. Previously reported in reactive arthritis synovial fluid and blood were some of the motif variants.

The V end was cut by 1 base, the J end by 0 bases, with 10 bases between. CDR3 length equals 16 residues. The germline V gene has CDR1 SGHAT and CDR2 FQNNGV. In this sample, this clonotype turned up many times. The antigen is undetermined. From the 5' RACE reads, TCRdb called clonotypes with MiXCR, one entry per CDR3 protein. The sample carries about 510,000 distinct CDR3 sequences, approximately 5% recorded once. The receptor comes from a male donor with ankylosing spondylitis. The specimen sequenced was blood, either unsorted or a sorted T cell fraction (not recorded which). The chain employs TRBV11-2 and TRBJ2-1; D is unclear. CDR3 region: CASSLGRWGSYNEQFF. In DNA, the CDR3 is TGTGCCAGCAGCTTAGGGCGGTGGGGCTCCTACAATGAGCAGTTCTTC.